This T cell receptor (beta chain) emerged from a study of patients and donors after allogeneic stem cell transplantation. CDR3 length: 17 amino acids. The ends lost 0 bases at V and 0 bases at J; junction bases unmatched: 5. The V gene's germline CDR1 is LGHNA and CDR2 YSLEER. TCRdb re-analysed the RT-PCR reads in MiXCR, keeping a single row per CDR3 protein. Of about 960,000 distinct CDR3 sequences in the sample, 18% were seen once. This clonotype occurred a few times. The clonotype originates from a human donor who was either an allogeneic HSCT recipient or a stem cell or donor lymphocyte infusion donor (not recorded which). It is not recorded whose cells these are; they may come from a transplant donor. The sequenced sample was blood, either unsorted or a sorted T cell fraction (not recorded which). This chain connects TRBV4-3 to TRBJ2-1; TRBD2 agrees at 7 bases. The CDR3 DNA follows: TGCGCCAGCAGCCAAGAGGGAAGGACTAGCTCCTACAATGAGCAGTTCTTC. As protein: CASSQEGRTSSYNEQFF.